The entry that follows covers one TCR beta chain sequence. No antigen is known for it. This specimen belongs to a study of cytomegalovirus exposure and HLA in healthy donors. Data came from immunoSEQ multiplex PCR; TCRdb stores just in-frame clones and leaves some out. Of around 73,000 clones detected, about 90% appear once; the ten largest clones hold less than 5%. CDR1 is MGHRA, CDR2 YSYEKL, per germline. The CDR3 contains 18 residues. The V gene lost 3 bases and the J gene lost 8 bases, with 26 bases spanning the gap. Study-level findings and limits: Subsequent analysis showed first-cohort TCR clusters tending to co-occur in approximately 120 validation repertoires. Reportedly, cytomegalovirus status was diagnosed with high sensitivity and specificity. Among TCR beta chains, those listed as cytomegalovirus-associated numbered some 160.

It was the approximately 120-subject validation cohort, separate from the approximately 700-subject first cohort, to which the donors belonged. The sample consisted of PBMCs. The chain recombines TRBV4-1 with TRBJ2-1, with D possibly TRBD2 on 7 matching bases. The sequence derives from a woman between 18 and 29 years old in good health and CMV-seropositive. The CDR3 here is CASSHRISGGLLHDEQFF. The CDR3 DNA follows: TGCGCCAGCAGCCACCGGATTTCCGGGGGGCTACTCCACGATGAGCAGTTCTTC.